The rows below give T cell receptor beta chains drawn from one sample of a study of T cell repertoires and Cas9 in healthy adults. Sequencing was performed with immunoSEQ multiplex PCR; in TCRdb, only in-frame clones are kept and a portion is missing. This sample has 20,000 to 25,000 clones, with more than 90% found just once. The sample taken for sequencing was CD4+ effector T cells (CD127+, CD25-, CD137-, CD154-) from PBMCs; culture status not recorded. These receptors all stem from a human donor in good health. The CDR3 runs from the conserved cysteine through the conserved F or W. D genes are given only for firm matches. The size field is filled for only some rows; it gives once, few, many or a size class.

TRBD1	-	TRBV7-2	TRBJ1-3	CASSSTGGYENTIYF	TGTGCCAGCAGCTCGACAGGGGGTTATGAAAACACCATATATTTT
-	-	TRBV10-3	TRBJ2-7	CAISVKSQTENEQYF	TGTGCCATCAGTGTTAAGAGTCAGACGGAAAACGAGCAGTACTTC
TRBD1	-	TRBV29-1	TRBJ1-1	CSVEVAGGTEAFF	TGCAGCGTTGAGGTAGCAGGGGGCACTGAAGCTTTCTTT
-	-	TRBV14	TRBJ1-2	CASSPVGDYYGYTF	TGTGCCAGCAGCCCTGTTGGGGACTACTATGGCTACACCTTC
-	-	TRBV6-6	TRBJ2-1	CASSYRIGQFF	TGTGCCAGCAGTTACCGCATCGGGCAGTTCTTC
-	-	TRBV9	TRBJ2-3	CASSITGTHGTDTQYF	TGTGCCAGCAGCATTACCGGGACTCATGGCACAGATACGCAGTATTTT
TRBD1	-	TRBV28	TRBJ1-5	CASSNRGSRLVKPQHF	TGTGCCAGCAGTAACAGGGGGAGCCGGCTAGTGAAGCCCCAGCATTTT
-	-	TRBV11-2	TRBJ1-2	CASSSPGAPNYGYTF	TGTGCCAGCAGCTCCCCGGGGGCGCCTAACTATGGCTACACCTTC
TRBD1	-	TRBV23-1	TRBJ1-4	CASSPRDRGSRDGEKLFF	TGCGCCAGCAGTCCGCGGGACAGGGGGAGCAGGGACGGGGAAAAACTGTTTTTT
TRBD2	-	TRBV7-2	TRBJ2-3	CASSPGLVTDTQYF	TGTGCCAGCAGCCCAGGACTAGTCACAGATACGCAGTATTTT
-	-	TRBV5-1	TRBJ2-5	CASSLVPGQETQYF	TGCGCCAGCAGCTTGGTCCCAGGGCAAGAGACCCAGTACTTC
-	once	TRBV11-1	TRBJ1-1	CASSPGYSLMNTEAFF	TGTGCCAGCAGCCCCGGTTATAGTCTTATGAACACTGAAGCTTTCTTT
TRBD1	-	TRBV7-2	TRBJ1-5	CASSEGTVNQPQHF	TGTGCCAGCAGCGAAGGGACAGTTAATCAGCCCCAGCATTTT
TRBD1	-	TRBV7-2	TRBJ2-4	CASSLTGGSNIQYF	TGTGCCAGCAGCTTAACAGGGGGTTCAAACATTCAGTACTTC
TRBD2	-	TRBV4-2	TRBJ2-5	CASSQADPGGAETQYF	TGTGCCAGCAGCCAAGCTGACCCCGGGGGGGCAGAGACCCAGTACTTC
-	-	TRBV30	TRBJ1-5	CAWSPRGLGQGRNQPQHF	TGTGCCTGGAGTCCGCGTGGATTAGGGCAGGGTCGCAATCAGCCCCAGCATTTT
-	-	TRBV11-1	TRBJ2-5	CASSLLGLEQETQYF	TGTGCCAGCAGCTTACTGGGGCTTGAGCAAGAGACCCAGTACTTC
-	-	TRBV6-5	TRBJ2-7	CASSTYEQYF	TGTGCCAGCAGTACCTACGAGCAGTACTTC
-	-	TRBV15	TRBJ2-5	CATSRGQGDGETQYF	TGTGCCACCAGCAGAGGGCAGGGTGATGGAGAGACCCAGTACTTC
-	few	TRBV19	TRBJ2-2	CASSMFGGRGTGELFF	TGTGCCAGTAGTATGTTTGGGGGGCGCGGCACCGGGGAGCTGTTTTTT
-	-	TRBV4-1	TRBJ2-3	CASSQEGSGATDTQYF	TGCGCCAGCAGCCAAGAGGGCAGTGGGGCCACAGATACGCAGTATTTT
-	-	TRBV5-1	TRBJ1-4	CASSLNRDTTNEKLFF	TGCGCCAGCAGCTTAAACAGGGACACAACTAATGAAAAACTGTTTTTT
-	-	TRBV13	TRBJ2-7	CASSLAGRTYEQYF	TGTGCCAGCAGCTTAGCTGGACGAACCTACGAGCAGTACTTC
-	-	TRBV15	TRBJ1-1	CATSRGGGLTEAFF	TGTGCCACCAGCAGAGGCGGGGGGCTCACTGAAGCTTTCTTT
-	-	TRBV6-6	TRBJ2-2	CASGPGAGELFF	TGTGCCAGCGGGCCAGGCGCAGGGGAGCTGTTTTTT
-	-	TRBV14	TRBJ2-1	CASSQGVPNEQFF	TGTGCCAGCAGCCAAGGTGTCCCGAATGAGCAGTTCTTC
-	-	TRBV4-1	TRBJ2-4	CASSQVGAGNKNIQYF	TGCGCCAGCAGCCAAGTAGGTGCGGGGAACAAAAACATTCAGTACTTC
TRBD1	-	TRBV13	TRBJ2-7	CASSFDRGYEQYF	TGTGCCAGCAGCTTCGACAGGGGTTACGAGCAGTACTTC
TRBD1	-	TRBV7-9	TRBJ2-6	CAGTGVGAGANVLTF	TGTGCCGGTACAGGGGTAGGTGCCGGGGCCAACGTCCTGACTTTC
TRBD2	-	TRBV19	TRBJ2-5	CASSRGGSRETQYF	TGTGCCAGTAGTCGCGGGGGATCGCGGGAGACCCAGTACTTC
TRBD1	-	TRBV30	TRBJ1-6	CAWSVNRGYSPLHF	TGTGCCTGGAGTGTGAACAGGGGGTATTCACCCCTCCACTTT
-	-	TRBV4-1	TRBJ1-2	CASSQVLANYGYTF	TGCGCCAGCAGCCAAGTTCTTGCTAACTATGGCTACACCTTC